This T cell receptor beta chain was retrieved from a study of T cell responses to AZD1222 COVID-19 vaccine. The method was immunoSEQ multiplex PCR; TCRdb's version includes in-frame clones alone and lacks a portion of them. This table holds about 97,000 clones, more than 85% found once. Notes on the study in general: Only a handful of AZD1222 recipients, several in all, had baseline seropositivity.

Per the germline V gene, CDR1 is SGHNT and CDR2 is YYREEE (reference sequence). This CDR3 comprises 16 residues. Trimming took 1 base from V and 2 from J, leaving 15 bases between them. With regard to this clone: As yet, its antigen is unknown.

The genes are TRBV5-4 and TRBJ1-1; possibly TRBD1 for D (5 bases). Sequencing used peripheral blood, obtained on day 0 of AZD1222 vaccination. The receptor's source is an adult in good health. The CDR3 sequence: CASSLYLGLGNTEAFF. CDR3 in DNA: TGTGCCAGCAGCTTGTATTTGGGGCTAGGAAACACTGAAGCTTTCTTT.